This entry is about one T cell receptor beta chain. Its antigen is not known. Researchers put TCRalpha and TCRbeta cDNA through two nested PCRs lasting 16 and 9 cycles. TCRdb re-called the 5' RACE reads and gives one entry per CDR3 protein, without DNA. The sample totals fewer than 400,000 distinct CDR3 sequences. These data are taken from a study of monozygotic twins with inflammatory bowel disease. After skipping T cell sorting, the authors isolated total RNA from whole blood. Study outcomes and limitations: The analysis yielded no support for one strong signal or clonotype associated with IBD. The analysis failed to separate different T cell subtypes.

Sample: blood. The TCR originated in a human donor with ulcerative colitis or Crohn's disease, or a healthy co-twin of an affected twin (not recorded which).

The CDR3 loop reads CACSGGASYNSPLHF. The rearrangement links TRBV30 to TRBJ1-6; TCRdb picks TRBD1, but there is no DNA to check that call. Looked up from germline, CDR1 is GTSNPN and CDR2 is SVGIG (reference sequence). The CDR3 spans 15 residues.